The next 13 T cell receptor beta chains were all read from a single sample in a study of identical twins. Using its own MiXCR run on the 5' RACE reads, TCRdb lists one record per CDR3 protein. The table has roughly 480,000 distinct CDR3 sequences, 20% to 25% seen once. This sample was shared with a second study, whose subject was T cells expressing NK-cell markers.

The sequenced sample was CD4+ T cells sorted from blood. The receptor source for this set is a young woman in good health.

V gene TRBV7-2 combines with J gene TRBJ2-7; 8 bases line up with TRBD2. After removal of 6 bases from V and 3 bases from J, the junction contained 10 bases not matched to a gene. The CDR3 length is 15 residues. CDR1 and CDR2 (germline): SGHTA, FQGNSA. The CDR3 sequence is CASRVREGLIYEQYF. The DNA for the CDR3 is TGTGCCAGCAGGGTCCGGGAGGGCCTTATCTACGAGCAGTACTTC.

The chain joins TRBV6-1 to TRBJ2-1; D is possibly TRBD2 (6 bases). The CDR3 length is 15 residues. From germline, CDR1 is MNHNS and CDR2 SASEGT. Trimming stripped 6 bases from V and 8 bases from J, with 20 bases between. The CDR3 bases are TGTGCCAGCAGCCAAGAGCGGACTAAGCTCCATGAGCAGTTCTTC. Its protein is CASSQERTKLHEQFF.

V is TRBV10-2 and J is TRBJ2-4; the match to TRBD2 covers 10 bases. The CDR3 is 14 amino acids. J was trimmed by 10 bases and V by 4 bases; bases with no gene match: 7. Germline-derived CDR1 and CDR2 are WSHSY and SAAADI. CDR3 nucleotide sequence: TGCGCCAGCAGTGTGGCCGGGGGACTAGCGATTCAGTACTTC. Translating it yields CASSVAGGLAIQYF.

DNA of the CDR3: TGTGCCAGCAGCCCAGGGCTGTATCGCGGGGGGGCCATAGATACGCAGTATTTT. It is translated as CASSPGLYRGGAIDTQYF. The chain carries TRBV11-2 and TRBJ2-3; 9 nucleotides agree with TRBD2. Per germline, CDR1 SGHAT and CDR2 FQNNGV. The junction had 17 bases not matched to a gene; V was cut back by 5 bases and J by 5 bases. This CDR3 comprises 18 residues.

In DNA form, the CDR3 reads TGTGCCAGCAGTCCAAGCCACGGGACAGGGATCTACGAGCAGTACTTC. This encodes CASSPSHGTGIYEQYF. V gene TRBV11-2 combines with J gene TRBJ2-7; 9 bases match TRBD1. Germline CDR1 and CDR2: SGHAT and FQNNGV. This CDR3 comprises 16 residues. V gave up 6 bases and J gave up 3 bases; unmatched junction bases: 12.

This clonotype was seen a handful of times. This chain connects TRBV7-2 to TRBJ1-1; no reliable D call. Looked up from germline, CDR1 is SGHTA and CDR2 is FQGNSA. V gave up 4 bases and J gave up 1 base, with 13 bases separating them. The CDR3 sequence is 15 residues long. The chain's CDR3 is CASSSNPGGNTEAFF. As DNA, the CDR3 is TGTGCCAGCAGCTCAAATCCAGGCGGGAACACTGAAGCTTTCTTT.

The chain carries TRBV12-3 or TRBV12-4 and TRBJ2-2; D is undetermined. This CDR3 contains 13 residues. The V gene lost 2 bases and the J gene lost 6 bases, with 7 bases spanning the gap. CDR3 sequence (DNA): TGTGCCAGCAGTTTACAACTCTCCGGGGAGCTGTTTTTT. Translation gives CASSLQLSGELFF.

This clonotype was found many times. The genes are TRBV5-1 and TRBJ2-7; the match to TRBD1 covers 7 bases. The CDR3 sequence is 14 residues long. The ends lost 0 bases at V and 3 bases at J; junction bases unmatched: 3. Germline CDR1 SGHRS, CDR2 YFSETQ. CDR3 bases: TGCGCCAGCAGCTTGGCATCAGGGGGCTACGAGCAGTACTTC. It is translated as CASSLASGGYEQYF.

As DNA, the CDR3 is TGCGCCAGCAGCCAAGAAGTAGCTAGTTTCGCCGGGGAGCTGTTTTTT. Translation gives CASSQEVASFAGELFF. The chain carries TRBV4-3 and TRBJ2-2; D is uncertain. Trimming left V 0 bases short and J 6 bases short, with 14 bases between. CDR1 is LGHNA and CDR2 is YSLEER in the germline V gene. The CDR3 totals 16 residues.

This clonotype was counted between two and nine times. The V gene is TRBV6-1, the J gene TRBJ1-1, with 7 bases that match TRBD1. V lost 7 bases, J lost 4 bases, and 18 bases stayed unmatched. Germline values: CDR1 MNHNS, CDR2 SASEGT. CDR3 length: 17 amino acids. CDR3 nucleotide sequence: TGTGCCAGCAACCCTGCAAAGGGGGCTTTGATAAGCACTGAAGCTTTCTTT. It translates to CASNPAKGALISTEAFF.

This clonotype was detected only a few times. The gene calls are TRBV2 and TRBJ1-1; D perhaps matches TRBD1 (6 bases). Trimming left V 9 bases short and J 0 bases short, with 14 bases between. CDR1 is SNHLY, CDR2 FYNNEI, per germline. The CDR3 length is 14 residues. CDR3 loop: CASTSDSMNTEAFF. Written as DNA, the CDR3 is TGTGCCAGTACCTCGGACAGTATGAACACTGAAGCTTTCTTT.

In this sample, this clonotype turned up a few times. The rearrangement uses TRBV15 and TRBJ2-1; TRBD2 matches 7 bases. The ends lost 5 bases at V and 6 bases at J; junction bases unmatched: 7. Germline V gene data show CDR1 as LNHNV and CDR2 as YYDKDF (reference sequence). The CDR3 has 14 residues. The CDR3 DNA reads TGTGCCACCAGCCCCGGGGGGTCTGTCAATGAGCAGTTCTTC. Protein sequence: CATSPGGSVNEQFF.

This clonotype appeared a few times. V is TRBV11-2 and J is TRBJ1-1; a weak D match, TRBD1 (5 bases). The CDR3 runs to 15 residues. With 4 bases removed from V and 4 bases from J, the gap between germline ends came to 16 bases. Germline CDR1 and CDR2: SGHAT and FQNNGV. CDR3 sequence (DNA): TGTGCCAGCAGCTCTTTGCGCGGGGCGCTCACTGAAGCTTTCTTT. Its translation: CASSSLRGALTEAFF.